Below are 27 T cell receptor beta chains sequenced from a single sample in a study of blood T cell repertoires in COVID-19. Assay used: immunoSEQ multiplex PCR; TCRdb lists only in-frame clones, some missing. The sample has 350,000 to 400,000 clones, about 90% seen once. Sequenced material: PBMCs or T cells enriched from blood (not recorded which). The source is a woman in her thirties who had recovered from COVID-19.

The chain recombines TRBV9 with TRBJ2-2, with D maybe TRBD2 (7 bases). The CDR3 extends over 15 amino acids. V lost 2 bases and J 3 bases, leaving 11 bases between the germline ends. Germline-derived CDR1 and CDR2 are SGDLS and YYNGEE. In DNA form, the CDR3 reads TGTGCCAGCAGCGTGGGGGGGCCCGACACCGGGGAGCTGTTTTTT. It translates to CASSVGGPDTGELFF.

The chain has TRBV5-1 and TRBJ1-3; weak D call: TRBD1 (5 bases). The CDR3 is 15 residues long. Germline CDR1 is SGHRS and CDR2 is YFSETQ. V shed 7 bases and J shed 0 bases, with 14 bases lying between them. CDR3 in amino acids: CASQGGGSSGNTIYF. In DNA, the CDR3 is TGCGCCAGCCAGGGCGGGGGAAGCTCTGGAAACACCATATATTTT.

The V call is TRBV7-9, the J call TRBJ2-5, with 8 positions matching TRBD1. After removal of 5 bases from V and 6 bases from J, the junction contained 5 bases not matched to a gene. The CDR3 extends over 13 amino acids. CDR1 and CDR2 from the germline V gene are SEHNR and FQNEAQ (reference sequence). The CDR3 loop reads CASSVQGAKTQYF. The CDR3 DNA is TGTGCCAGCAGCGTGCAGGGGGCCAAGACCCAGTACTTC. Full variable domain (missing parts from reference TRBV7-9 and TRBJ2-5): DTGVSQNPRHKITKRGQNVTFRCDPISEHNRLYWYRQTLGQGPEFLTYFQNEAQLEKSRLLSDRFSAERPKGSFSTLEIQRTEQGDSAMYLCASSVQGAKTQYFGPGTRLLVL.

The rearrangement uses TRBV28 and TRBJ2-7; TRBD2 matches 9 bases. V dropped 6 bases and J dropped 4; count of bases not matched to a gene: 7. This CDR3 spans 14 amino acids. Germline-derived CDR1 and CDR2 are MDHEN and SYDVKM. CDR3 nucleotide sequence: TGTGCCAGCAGCCAGGGACTAGCCCTTTACGAGCAGTACTTC. As protein: CASSQGLALYEQYF.

The chain employs TRBV9 and TRBJ2-1, with a possible D match to TRBD2 (6 bases). This CDR3 comprises 15 residues. Germline-derived CDR1 and CDR2 are SGDLS and YYNGEE. Trimming took 0 bases from V and 3 from J, leaving 10 bases between them. This CDR3 is CASSVGLAYYNEQFF. The CDR3 DNA follows: TGTGCCAGCAGCGTAGGGCTAGCGTACTACAATGAGCAGTTCTTC.

The chain has TRBV11-2 and TRBJ2-2, with 10 bases lining up with TRBD2. Germline V gives CDR1 SGHAT, CDR2 FQNNGV. V gave up 1 base and J gave up 4 bases; unmatched junction bases: 9. The CDR3 runs 18 residues. Here the CDR3 reads CASSLGRTSGLSTGELFF. As DNA, the CDR3 is TGTGCCAGCAGCTTAGGGAGGACTAGCGGCTTATCCACCGGGGAGCTGTTTTTT. Using reference TRBV11-2 and TRBJ2-2 for the parts outside the CDR3, the full variable domain is EAGVAQSPRYKIIEKRQSVAFWCNPISGHATLYWYQQILGQGPKLLIQFQNNGVVDDSQLPKDRFSAERLKGVDSTLKIQPAKLEDSAVYLCASSLGRTSGLSTGELFFGEGSRLTVL.

This clone showed up just a few times. The chain carries TRBV30 and TRBJ2-7; D is perhaps TRBD1 (6 bases). This CDR3 has 11 amino acids. V was pared by 7 bases and J by 4 bases, with 11 bases between. The germline V gene has CDR1 GTSNPN and CDR2 SVGIG (reference sequence). CDR3 region: CASSQGYEQYF. The CDR3 nucleotides read TGTGCCTCTTCCCAGGGGTACGAGCAGTACTTC.

The genes are TRBV27 and TRBJ1-1; TRBD1 matches 7 bases. V gave up 5 bases and J gave up 3 bases; unmatched junction bases: 9. This CDR3 comprises 15 residues. Germline CDR1 is MNHEY and CDR2 is SMNVEV (reference sequence). CDR3 protein: CASSTTTGWDTEAFF. CDR3 nucleotide sequence: TGTGCCAGCAGTACAACGACAGGGTGGGACACTGAAGCTTTCTTT.

This clone was observed once. This sequence joins TRBV3-1 (or the pseudogene TRBV3-2) and TRBJ2-3, with D perhaps TRBD2 (6 bases). This CDR3 has 18 residues. From germline, CDR1 is LGHDT and CDR2 YNNKEL (reference sequence). V was trimmed by 6 bases and J by 2 bases, leaving 24 bases between them. This CDR3 reads CASSRIPPSTSPTDTQYF. The CDR3 DNA reads as TGTGCCAGCAGTCGGATTCCCCCAAGTACTAGCCCCACAGATACGCAGTATTTT.

With regard to this clone: Additional DNA sequences in this sample encode the identical CDR3. The chain employs TRBV5-1 and TRBJ1-1; the D gene is possibly TRBD1 (6 bases). Trimming left V 4 bases short and J 2 bases short, with 9 bases between. Germline V lookup: CDR1 SGHRS, CDR2 YFSETQ. CDR3 length: 13 amino acids. In DNA form, the CDR3 reads TGCGCCAGCAGCGAACAGGGAAACACTGAAGCTTTCTTT. Its protein product is CASSEQGNTEAFF. Combining the CDR3 with reference TRBV5-1 and TRBJ1-1 gives the whole variable domain KAGVTQTPRYLIKTRGQQVTLSCSPISGHRSVSWYQQTPGQGLQFLFEYFSETQRNKGNFPGRFSGRQFSNSRSEMNVSTLELGDSALYLCASSEQGNTEAFFGQGTRLTVV.

The rearrangement links TRBV6-1 to TRBJ1-6, with unresolved D. Between the trimmed V and J ends, which lost 2 bases and 7 bases, there was a span of 12 bases. Per the germline V gene, CDR1 is MNHNS and CDR2 is SASEGT. This CDR3 region has 15 residues. In nucleotides, the CDR3 is TGTGCCAGCAGTGAACGCCTCAGTCCAAATTCACCCCTCCACTTT. Translated: CASSERLSPNSPLHF.

DNA for the CDR3: TGTGCCAGCAGTTTCCGGACAGGGGCATGGAACACTGAAGCTTTCTTT. Its protein is CASSFRTGAWNTEAFF. V gene TRBV27 combines with J gene TRBJ1-1; TRBD1 aligns across 9 bases. Per germline, CDR1 MNHEY and CDR2 SMNVEV (reference sequence). V was clipped by 3 bases and J by 1 base; unmatched bases: 6. The CDR3 spans 16 residues.

V usage is TRBV5-1 and J usage is TRBJ1-1, with TRBD1 matching 9 bases. This CDR3 has 15 residues. Germline V gene sequence: CDR1 SGHRS, CDR2 YFSETQ. J was trimmed by 5 bases and V by 3 bases; bases with no gene match: 8. In nucleotides, the CDR3 is TGCGCCAGCAGCTGGGGGACAGGGCGAATAACTGAAGCTTTCTTT. It translates to CASSWGTGRITEAFF.

The chain links TRBV12-3 or TRBV12-4 to TRBJ1-2; D call uncertain. CDR3 size: 12 residues. V was shortened by 3 bases and J by 4 bases, with 6 bases between the two germline ends. The CDR3 is CASSFVSYGYTF. CDR3 bases: TGTGCCAGCAGTTTCGTGAGCTATGGCTACACCTTC.

V is TRBV7-6 and J is TRBJ1-1; no reliable D call. The CDR3 consists of 11 residues. With 5 bases removed from V and 6 bases from J, the gap between germline ends came to 7 bases. In germline, CDR1 is SGHVS, CDR2 FNYEAQ. The CDR3 region is CASSLQSEAFF. In DNA form, the CDR3 reads TGTGCCAGCAGCCTACAGTCTGAAGCTTTCTTT.

The chain has TRBV4-1 and TRBJ2-7, with no clear D. Germline V gene lookup returns CDR1 MGHRA and CDR2 YSYEKL. Trimming removed 1 base at V and 2 bases at J, with 12 bases between. The CDR3 is 15 residues long. The DNA for the CDR3 is TGCGCCAGCAGCCAAGGTCCCGCGGTCCCCTACGAGCAGTACTTC. Translating it yields CASSQGPAVPYEQYF.

This chain connects TRBV2 to TRBJ2-3; perhaps TRBD2 as D (5 bases). This CDR3 is built from 14 residues. Germline V gives CDR1 SNHLY, CDR2 FYNNEI. V lost 2 bases and J 2 bases, leaving 8 bases between the germline ends. Here the CDR3 reads CASSEKRLTDTQYF. CDR3 in DNA: TGTGCCAGCAGTGAAAAGCGGCTCACAGATACGCAGTATTTT.

The CDR3 nucleotides read TGTGCCAGCAGTACGGGAGCGGGTGCCTACAATGAGCAGTTCTTC. This translates into CASSTGAGAYNEQFF. The chain employs TRBV5-4 and TRBJ2-1, with D maybe TRBD2 (6 bases). Between the trimmed V and J ends, which lost 5 bases and 2 bases, there was a span of 14 bases. CDR1 is SGHNT, CDR2 YYREEE, per germline (reference sequence). The CDR3 is 15 amino acids.

This clone showed up just once. The rearrangement links TRBV19 to TRBJ1-4, with D possibly matching TRBD1 (5 bases). The CDR3 is 15 residues long. CDR1 LNHDA and CDR2 SQIVND come from the germline V gene (reference sequence). V was cut by 3 bases and J by 8 bases, with 16 bases left in between. The CDR3 is CASSIRRGGLEKLFF. DNA of the CDR3: TGTGCCAGTAGTATTAGGAGGGGCGGTCTGGAAAAACTGTTTTTT.

The V and J genes are TRBV10-3 and TRBJ1-2; TRBD1 matches at 7 bases. Germline V CDR1 and CDR2: ENHRY, SYGVKD. Trimming took 11 bases from V and 4 from J; bases not matched to a gene: 7. The CDR3 runs to 12 residues. The CDR3 spells CAGQTGIYGYTF. The CDR3, as DNA: TGTGCCGGCCAGACAGGGATCTATGGCTACACCTTC.

The chain couples TRBV5-1 to TRBJ1-2; D gene unclear. The CDR3 has 13 amino acids. The germline V gene has CDR1 SGHRS and CDR2 YFSETQ. Trimming took off 4 bases at V and 8 bases at J, with 15 bases between the two ends. The CDR3 is CASSLTRVSGYTF. CDR3 coding DNA: TGCGCCAGCAGCCTTACCCGTGTGAGCGGCTACACCTTC.

The chain is built from TRBV19 and TRBJ1-1; 8 nucleotides agree with TRBD1. Germline CDR1 LNHDA, CDR2 SQIVND (reference sequence). The V and J ends lost 2 bases and 1 base, in that order; junction bases with no gene match: 3. The CDR3 length is 15 residues. The CDR3 coding sequence is TGTGCCAGTAGTATAAACAGGGGGGCGAACACTGAAGCTTTCTTT. It specifies CASSINRGANTEAFF. Together with reference TRBV19 and TRBJ1-1, the CDR3 gives the full variable domain: DGGITQSPKYLFRKEGQNVTLSCEQNLNHDAMYWYRQDPGQGLRLIYYSQIVNDFQKGDIAEGYSVSREKKESFPLTVTSAQKNPTAFYLCASSINRGANTEAFFGQGTRLTVV.

This rearrangement joins TRBV28 to TRBJ1-2, with D maybe TRBD1 (5 bases). The ends were cut back, 2 bases at V and 3 bases at J, with 19 bases in the middle. Germline V gene lookup returns CDR1 MDHEN and CDR2 SYDVKM. CDR3 length: 17 amino acids. The CDR3 sequence: CASSLMVADSFDYGYTF. In DNA form, the CDR3 reads TGTGCCAGCAGTTTAATGGTAGCAGACAGTTTCGACTATGGCTACACCTTC.

The chain recombines TRBV24-1 with TRBJ2-1; 7 bases line up with TRBD2. This CDR3 has 16 residues. V lost 4 bases and J lost 1; bases outside the gene matches: 6. The germline gives CDR1 KGHDR, CDR2 SFDVKD. The CDR3 DNA follows: TGTGCCACCAGTGAAGTAAGCGGGACTTCCTACAATGAGCAGTTCTTC. It is translated as CATSEVSGTSYNEQFF.

The chain carries TRBV19 and TRBJ2-7, with a weak D call TRBD1 (6 bases). V was pared by 5 bases and J by 6 bases, with 11 bases between. Germline lookup yields CDR1 LNHDA and CDR2 SQIVND (reference sequence). The CDR3 sequence is 12 residues long. CDR3 DNA sequence: TGTGCCAGTAGTGCGACAGGAATCGAGCAGTACTTC. As protein: CASSATGIEQYF. Complete variable domain (other parts from reference TRBV19 and TRBJ2-7): DGGITQSPKYLFRKEGQNVTLSCEQNLNHDAMYWYRQDPGQGLRLIYYSQIVNDFQKGDIAEGYSVSREKKESFPLTVTSAQKNPTAFYLCASSATGIEQYFGPGTRLTVT.

The chain employs TRBV5-1 and TRBJ1-5; no clear D. The germline V gene encodes CDR1 SGHRS and CDR2 YFSETQ. The V gene lost 0 bases and the J gene lost 2 bases, with 12 bases spanning the gap. The CDR3 is made up of 16 amino acids. CDR3 sequence reads: CASSLGLLEGNQPQHF. In nucleotides, the CDR3 is TGCGCCAGCAGCTTGGGGCTCCTGGAGGGCAATCAGCCCCAGCATTTT.

The chain joins TRBV7-8 to TRBJ2-7; D gene uncertain. This CDR3 has 17 amino acids. With 2 bases removed from V and 2 bases from J, the gap between germline ends came to 19 bases. The germline V gene encodes CDR1 SGHVS and CDR2 FQNEAQ. The CDR3, as DNA: TGTGCCAGCAGCTTACGGCCCTCCGGAGCCGAGACCTACGAGCAGTACTTC. Its protein is CASSLRPSGAETYEQYF.